Presented here are 3 T cell receptor beta chains from one specimen sequenced in a study of blood T cells in healthy people across ages. A second PCR, run for roughly 7 to 12 cycles, used a sample-barcoded 5' primer plus a J-beta primer mix. In TCRdb, the 5' RACE reads were re-called with MiXCR into one record per CDR3 protein. The table shows over 600,000 distinct CDR3 sequences, with approximately 21% occurring only once. The sample was blood. Source of these receptors: a man aged 65 to 85 in good health.

This CDR3 reads CASSLELRGGYNEQFF. The CDR3 DNA reads as TGTGCCAGCAGCTTAGAATTGCGGGGGGGTTACAATGAGCAGTTCTTC. The rearrangement joins TRBV7-6 to TRBJ2-5, with 9 bases aligning to TRBD2. TRBJ2-1 explains the end of the DNA better; the J call may be wrong. The CDR3 has 16 amino acids. Germline loops: CDR1 SGHVS, CDR2 FNYEAQ.

This clonotype was detected only a few times. CDR3 region: CASRTGTGGIMNTGELFF. The CDR3 DNA is TGTGCCAGCAGAACCGGGACAGGGGGAATTATGAACACCGGGGAGCTGTTTTTT. The gene calls are TRBV2 and TRBJ2-2; TRBD1 agrees at 11 bases. The CDR3 covers 18 residues. Germline V CDR1 and CDR2: SNHLY, FYNNEI. J gave up 1 base and V 6 bases, and 10 bases lay outside the gene matches. Full variable domain (missing parts from reference TRBV2 and TRBJ2-2): EPEVTQTPSHQVTQMGQEVILRCVPISNHLYFYWYRQILGQKVEFLVSFYNNEISEKSEIFDDQFSVERPDGSNFTLKIRSTKLEDSAMYFCASRTGTGGIMNTGELFFGEGSRLTVL.

The V call is TRBV2, the J call TRBJ1-1; no reliable D call. V lost 1 base, J lost 3 bases, and 15 bases lay in between. The CDR3 runs to 16 residues. Germline V gene data show CDR1 as SNHLY and CDR2 as FYNNEI. The CDR3 sequence is CASSEVGRLGDTEAFF. The CDR3 DNA reads as TGTGCCAGCAGTGAAGTCGGCAGGCTAGGTGACACTGAAGCTTTCTTT.